The clone carrying this TCR beta chain was counted between two and nine times. Using immunoSEQ multiplex PCR, the repertoire was profiled, and TCRdb retains in-frame clones only, with some absent. Of some 15,000 clones listed, approximately 70% were seen once; the top ten hold 14%. This CDR3 is built from 13 residues. The germline V gene encodes CDR1 SGHKS and CDR2 YYEKEE (reference sequence). Trimming removed 5 bases from V and 4 bases from J; junction bases left unmatched: 2. The sample comes from a study of T cells after somatic rescue of genetic block. Sequenced input: peripheral blood mononuclear cells (PBMCs). The origin of this receptor is a boy between 5 and 17 years old. V and J are TRBV5-5 and TRBJ1-5, with 8 bases aligning to TRBD1. This CDR3 is CASSWTGNQPQHF. The DNA for the CDR3 is TGTGCCAGCAGTTGGACAGGGAATCAGCCCCAGCATTTT.